The sequence of this T cell receptor (beta chain) was determined in a study of CD8 T cells in ankylosing spondylitis. TCRdb redid the calling of the 5' RACE reads with MiXCR, one entry per CDR3 protein. This repertoire shows 220,000 or so distinct CDR3 sequences, roughly a tenth found once; its top ten account for approximately 20%. This clonotype showed up just a few times. The target antigen is unknown. The study, taken as a whole, reports: Certain motif variants had earlier appeared in reactive arthritis synovial fluid and blood. A TCR beta motif made of several highly homologous variants seemed typical of ankylosing spondylitis blood.

Germline V gene sequence: CDR1 SEHNR, CDR2 FQNEAQ (reference sequence). The CDR3 spans 13 residues. V was cut by 3 bases and J by 2 bases, with 8 bases left in between. Sequencing was carried out using blood, either unsorted or a sorted T cell fraction (not recorded which). The origin of this receptor is a male donor with ankylosing spondylitis or in good health (not recorded which). The chain joins TRBV7-9 to TRBJ2-7; D unresolved. The CDR3 nucleotides are TGTGCCAGCAGCTTTTACAGCGCCTACGAGCAGTACTTC. This translates into CASSFYSAYEQYF.